One and the same sample provided the 4 T cell receptor beta chains below, sequenced in a study of CXCR3-negative and CXCR3-positive naive CD8 T cells. Researchers prepared the TRB cDNA libraries using 5' RACE with UMI labels. After re-calling the 5' RACE reads, TCRdb lists one entry per CDR3 protein, DNA absent. The clone table shows approximately 52,000 distinct CDR3 sequences, with the ten largest holding about 15%. Sequencing was performed on memory CD8+ T cells from blood. The receptors were sampled from a human donor in good health. Some clones in this sample may be carry-over from other donors' samples.

The V gene is TRBV7-7, the J gene TRBJ2-2; TCRdb picks TRBD1, but there is no DNA to check that call. Germline V lookup: CDR1 SSHAT, CDR2 FNYEAQ (reference sequence). The CDR3 is 16 amino acids. The CDR3 protein is CASRFDYGAKGGELFF.

The J gene is TRBJ1-5, the V gene TRBV7-2; TCRdb names TRBD1, which stays unverified in the absence of DNA. From germline, CDR1 is SGHTA and CDR2 FQGNSA. The CDR3 is made up of 16 amino acids. The CDR3 spells CASSLADRGRGQPQHF.

The V and J genes are TRBV20-1 and TRBJ2-3. The CDR3 length is 16 residues. Per the germline V gene, CDR1 is DFQATT and CDR2 is SNEGSKA (reference sequence). This CDR3 is CSARDLTSRGSDTQYF.

J is TRBJ1-1 and V is TRBV7-9. CDR1 and CDR2 (germline): SEHNR, FQNEAQ (reference sequence). The CDR3 extends over 14 amino acids. The CDR3 spells CASSFPSKNTEAFF.